This is a list of T cell receptor beta chains from one sample in a study of patients and donors after allogeneic stem cell transplantation. TCRdb called the RT-PCR reads again in MiXCR, with one record for every CDR3 protein. The sample gives 200,000 to 250,000 distinct CDR3 sequences, roughly 15% of which show up once; about 9.9% is in the top ten. Sequenced input: blood, either unsorted or a sorted T cell fraction (not recorded which). Receptors originate from a human donor who was either an allogeneic HSCT recipient or a stem cell or donor lymphocyte infusion donor (not recorded which). It is not recorded whose cells these are; they may come from a transplant donor. CDR3s include the opening cysteine and the closing phenylalanine or tryptophan. A D gene is named only where the DNA matches it firmly. Clone size is stated in some rows and not others, as once, few, many or a class when expanded.

many	15	TRBJ2-1	TRBD2	TRBV7-2	TGTGCCAGCAGCTCGAGACTAGCAACCTACAATGAGCAGTTCTTC	CASSSRLATYNEQFF
NA	18	TRBJ2-6	TRBD2	TRBV5-1	TGCGCCAGCAGCTTGGGAGGGACTAGCGGGTCTGGGGCCAACGTCCTGACTTTC	CASSLGGTSGSGANVLTF
many	17	TRBJ2-1	TRBD2	TRBV3-1	TGTGCCAGCAGCCACCTGGGACTAGCGGGCTCCTACAATGAGCAGTTCTTC	CASSHLGLAGSYNEQFF
NA	14	TRBJ2-3	TRBD1	TRBV20-1	TGCAGTGCTAACCCCGGGACAGGGCTAGATACGCAGTATTTT	CSANPGTGLDTQYF
few	14	TRBJ1-2	NA	TRBV5-1	TGCGCCAGCAGCCCCGGGACCGTCGGAGGGGGCTACACCTTC	CASSPGTVGGGYTF
few	17	TRBJ2-1	NA	TRBV2	TGTGCCAGCAGTGAAAGGGCCCTGGGGAGCTCCTACAATGAGCAGTTCTTC	CASSERALGSSYNEQFF
many	12	TRBJ1-1	NA	TRBV25-1	TGTGCCAGCAGGGGGCAGTTCACTGAAGCTTTCTTT	CASRGQFTEAFF
once	15	TRBJ1-5	TRBD1	TRBV19	TGTGCCAGTAGTGGCGGGACAGGGAGTGCGCAGCCCCAGCATTTT	CASSGGTGSAQPQHF
NA	16	TRBJ1-1	TRBD1	TRBV18	TGTGCCAGCTCCCCAACACAGGGGGCCCGTACGGCTGAAGCTTTCTTT	CASSPTQGARTAEAFF
few	14	TRBJ1-2	TRBD1	TRBV20-1	TGCAGTGCTAGAGCGGTAGGGGGCGGCTATGGCTACACCTTC	CSARAVGGGYGYTF
NA	14	TRBJ2-5	TRBD1	TRBV9	TGTGCCAGCAGCATCCGGGACAGAGAGGAGACCCAGTACTTC	CASSIRDREETQYF
NA	14	TRBJ1-1	NA	TRBV5-5	TGTGCCAGCAGCTTAGATAGGATGAACACTGAAGCTTTCTTT	CASSLDRMNTEAFF
NA	15	TRBJ1-1	TRBD1	TRBV20-1	TGCAGTGCTAGAGCTAGACAGGGGGCCGGCACTGAAGCTTTCTTT	CSARARQGAGTEAFF
many	15	TRBJ2-5	TRBD2	TRBV5-1	TGCGCCAGCAGCTTTGAGGATACCGGGGGAGGGGACCAGTACTTC	CASSFEDTGGGDQYF
NA	14	TRBJ2-1	NA	TRBV20-1	TGCAGTGCTAGTGAGGCGGGGCTGTATGGTGAGCAGTTCTTC	CSASEAGLYGEQFF
NA	13	TRBJ2-7	TRBD2	TRBV2	TGTGCCAGCAATAGCGGGGGCCCCTACGAGCAGTACTTC	CASNSGGPYEQYF
NA	17	TRBJ2-5	NA	TRBV20-1	TGCAGTGCTAGAGTGGGGTGGGCGGGATTACGCCCAGAGACCCAGTACTTC	CSARVGWAGLRPETQYF
many	16	TRBJ2-3	TRBD2	TRBV20-1	TGCAGTGCTAGGGTTAAGCTAGCGGGACGCACAGATACGCAGTATTTT	CSARVKLAGRTDTQYF
many	16	TRBJ2-7	TRBD2	TRBV7-9	TGTGCCAGCAGCTTAGGGAGAGCGGGGGGTCACGACGAGCAGTACTTC	CASSLGRAGGHDEQYF
NA	16	TRBJ2-3	NA	TRBV2	TGTGCCAGCAGTGAACGAGAGTTTTGGGGCACAGATACGCAGTATTTT	CASSEREFWGTDTQYF
NA	19	TRBJ2-6	TRBD2	TRBV6-2/TRBV6-3	TGTGCCAGCAGCGACTCGAACCTAGCGGGGGGGTCTGGGGCCAACGTCCTGACTTTC	CASSDSNLAGGSGANVLTF
NA	13	TRBJ2-5	NA	TRBV7-9	TGTGCCAGCAGCCCAAGGGTGGTGGGGACCCAGTACTTC	CASSPRVVGTQYF
NA	15	TRBJ2-3	TRBD1	TRBV20-1	TGCAGTGCTAGCCGGGACAGGGGTCGAACAGATACGCAGTATTTT	CSASRDRGRTDTQYF
few	16	TRBJ2-1	TRBD2	TRBV3-1	TGTGCCAGCAGCCAAGACGGGGGACTAGCCTACAATGAGCAGTTCTTC	CASSQDGGLAYNEQFF
NA	16	TRBJ2-1	TRBD2	TRBV11-2	TGTGCCAGCAGCCTAAGCGGGGGATTCTCCTACAATGAGCAGTTCTTC	CASSLSGGFSYNEQFF
few	15	TRBJ2-5	NA	TRBV7-7	TGTGCTAGCAGCTTAGCGTCCTTCCCTTGGGAGACCCAGTACTTC	CASSLASFPWETQYF
NA	15	TRBJ2-1	NA	TRBV5-6	TGTGCCAGCAGCTCCGGGACGGGGGCTTCCAATGAGCAGTTCTTC	CASSSGTGASNEQFF
NA	17	TRBJ2-7	NA	TRBV4-3	TGCGCCAGCAGCCAAGGGGCCTACAGGGGGGGATCCTACGAGCAGTACTTC	CASSQGAYRGGSYEQYF
NA	14	TRBJ2-7	NA	TRBV20-1	TGCAGTGCTAGGGCGCCGGACTTCTCCTACGAGCAGTACTTC	CSARAPDFSYEQYF
few	17	TRBJ2-1	NA	TRBV28	TGTGCCAGCAGTTTAAGCCCCATCCGCAGCTCCTACAATGAGCAGTTCTTC	CASSLSPIRSSYNEQFF
once	16	TRBJ2-7	TRBD1	TRBV11-1	TGTGCCAGCAGCTTAGTTTTGTGGGACAGCTCCTACGAGCAGTACTTC	CASSLVLWDSSYEQYF
few	18	TRBJ2-4	TRBD2	TRBV20-1	TGCAGTGCTAGTATTCCTAGCGGGGGGGACCGGACCAAAAACATTCAGTACTTC	CSASIPSGGDRTKNIQYF
many	12	TRBJ1-2	NA	TRBV7-2	TGTGCCAGCAGCAGCGGGGGCTATGGCTACACCTTC	CASSSGGYGYTF
NA	14	TRBJ1-1	NA	TRBV20-1	TGCAGTGCTAGGGGGGACCCTGTAGACACTGAAGCTTTCTTT	CSARGDPVDTEAFF
many	14	TRBJ2-3	NA	TRBV7-9	TGTGCCAGCAGCTTAAATAGTGAGGCAGATACGCAGTATTTT	CASSLNSEADTQYF
NA	16	TRBJ1-3	NA	TRBV6-5	TGTGCCAGCAGTTACTCGATGACAGGACAGGGAAACACCATATATTTT	CASSYSMTGQGNTIYF
few	15	TRBJ1-4	NA	TRBV6-1	TGTGCCAGCAGTGAAAATTCAGGGGTTGGTGAAAAACTGTTTTTT	CASSENSGVGEKLFF
few	13	TRBJ2-1	TRBD2	TRBV11-3	TGTGCCAGCAGCTTGGCGCGGGAGAATGAGCAGTTCTTC	CASSLARENEQFF
NA	15	TRBJ1-5	NA	TRBV19	TGTGCCAGTACCGACCGGCGAGGGAGCAATCAGCCCCAGCATTTT	CASTDRRGSNQPQHF
NA	13	TRBJ2-7	NA	TRBV25-1	TGTGCCAGCAGGTGGGGCATCTCCTACGAGCAGTACTTC	CASRWGISYEQYF
many	16	TRBJ2-2	TRBD2	TRBV10-3	TGTGCCATCAGTGTATCAGCGGGGGCCAACACCGGGGAGCTGTTTTTT	CAISVSAGANTGELFF
few	10	TRBJ1-1	NA	TRBV20-1	TGCAGTGCTAGAGATATAGGGGCTTTCTTT	CSARDIGAFF
many	13	TRBJ2-7	TRBD2	TRBV6-2/TRBV6-3	TGTGCCAGCAGACGGGGACTACCCTACGAGCAGTACTTC	CASRRGLPYEQYF
few	12	TRBJ1-2	NA	TRBV19	TGTGCCAGTGGGTCGGAAAACTATGGCTACACCTTC	CASGSENYGYTF
NA	13	TRBJ2-7	NA	TRBV29-1	TGCAGCGTTGAAGAAACGCAGTTTGGCGAGCAGTACTTC	CSVEETQFGEQYF
NA	14	TRBJ2-1	TRBD2	TRBV7-3	TGTGCCAGCAGTTCTAGCGGGGCGAACAATGAGCAGTTCTTC	CASSSSGANNEQFF
few	14	TRBJ2-3	TRBD2	TRBV30	TGTGCCTGGAGCCGACAGCGGGGAAGGGGTACGCAGTATTTT	CAWSRQRGRGTQYF
many	16	TRBJ2-7	NA	TRBV27	TGTGCCAGCAGTTTAGGGGTGGCGGGGGCGATTTACGAGCAGTACTTC	CASSLGVAGAIYEQYF
NA	14	TRBJ1-2	NA	TRBV27	TGTGCCAGCAGTAAACAGGGTGGGGACTATGGCTACACCTTC	CASSKQGGDYGYTF
NA	19	TRBJ1-6	NA	TRBV4-3	TGCGCCAGCAGCCGGAGTAGGTTAGGAGGGGACGCTATTAATTCACCCCTCCACTTT	CASSRSRLGGDAINSPLHF
many	13	TRBJ1-1	NA	TRBV20-1	TGCAGTGCTCCGGGGGATATGAACACTGAAGCTTTCTTT	CSAPGDMNTEAFF
few	13	TRBJ1-1	NA	TRBV29-1	TGCAGCGTTGGGGTGGGGGGCGGAACTGAAGCTTTCTTT	CSVGVGGGTEAFF
many	14	TRBJ1-5	NA	TRBV18	TGTGCCAGCTCACCCTCGGGCAGGATCCCCGATTTTCATTTT	CASSPSGRIPDFHF